This TCR beta chain appears in the sequencing data of a study of blood T cell repertoires in COVID-19. Using immunoSEQ multiplex PCR, the repertoire was profiled, and TCRdb retains in-frame clones only, with some absent. The sample has fewer than 200,000 clones, over 70% seen once; the top ten hold 3.6%. The receptor comes from a woman aged 50 to 60 in a cohort exposed to, infected with or recovered from COVID-19 (not recorded which). The sequencing input was PBMCs or T cells enriched from blood (not recorded which).

In DNA form, the CDR3 reads TGTGCCAGCCCAAGGGGGCAGCTTAGTAATGAGCAGTTCTTC. It encodes CASPRGQLSNEQFF. The chain couples TRBV14 to TRBJ2-1; TRBD1 matches 7 bases. Germline CDR1 is SGHDN and CDR2 is FVKESK. This CDR3 has 14 residues. With 8 bases clipped from V and 7 bases from J, the junction kept 11 bases outside the gene matches.